This entry concerns a single TCR beta chain. Individuals aged roughly 18 to 95 years were recruited from 24 US areas. Per germline, CDR1 MDHEN and CDR2 SYDVKM. The CDR3 is 14 residues long. V was pared by 4 bases and J by 0 bases, with 9 bases between. This record comes from a study of blood T cell repertoires in COVID-19. Per the original data handling: Cell counts per sample came from amplifying reference gene primers. Method: immunoSEQ multiplex PCR; TCRdb's copy keeps in-frame clones and lacks some. Clone size and the V and J calls come from that table; the DNA yielded D and trimming. There are 120,000 to 150,000 clones in the sample; around 87% occur only once, and about 1.2% lies in the top ten.

The V gene is TRBV28, the J gene TRBJ1-1, with D possibly matching TRBD1 (5 bases). The sample comprised PBMCs or T cells enriched from blood (not recorded which). The TCR sequence derives from a woman aged 25 to 39 with acute COVID-19. The CDR3 protein is CASSSGSMNTEAFF. In DNA, the CDR3 is TGTGCCAGCAGTTCAGGGTCCATGAACACTGAAGCTTTCTTT.